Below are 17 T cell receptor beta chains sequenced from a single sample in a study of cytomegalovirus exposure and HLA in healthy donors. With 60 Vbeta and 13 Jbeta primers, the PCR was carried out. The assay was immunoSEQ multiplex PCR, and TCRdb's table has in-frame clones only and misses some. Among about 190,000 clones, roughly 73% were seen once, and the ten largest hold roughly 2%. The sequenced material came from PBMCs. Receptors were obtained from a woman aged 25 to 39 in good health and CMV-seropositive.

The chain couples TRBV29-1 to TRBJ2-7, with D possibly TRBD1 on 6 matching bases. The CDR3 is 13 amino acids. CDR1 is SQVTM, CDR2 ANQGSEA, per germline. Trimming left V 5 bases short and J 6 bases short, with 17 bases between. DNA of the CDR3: TGCAGCGTTATAAGACAGGCACCAGGCGAGCAGTACTTC. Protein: CSVIRQAPGEQYF.

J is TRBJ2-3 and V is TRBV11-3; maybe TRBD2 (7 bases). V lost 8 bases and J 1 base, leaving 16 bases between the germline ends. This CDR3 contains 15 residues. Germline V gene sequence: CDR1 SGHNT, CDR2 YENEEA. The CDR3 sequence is CASGVGGARTDTQYF. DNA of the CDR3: TGTGCCAGCGGCGTTGGGGGGGCGCGCACAGATACGCAGTATTTT.

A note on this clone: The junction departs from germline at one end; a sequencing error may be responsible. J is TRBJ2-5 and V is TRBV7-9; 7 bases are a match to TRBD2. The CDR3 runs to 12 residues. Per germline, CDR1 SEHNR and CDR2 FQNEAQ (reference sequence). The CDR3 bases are TGTTCCAGCAGCTTGACTAGCGAGACCCAGTACTTC. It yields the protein CSSSLTSETQYF.

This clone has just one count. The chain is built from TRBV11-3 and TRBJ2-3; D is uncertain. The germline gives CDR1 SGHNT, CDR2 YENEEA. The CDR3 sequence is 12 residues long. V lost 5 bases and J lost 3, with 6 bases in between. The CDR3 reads CASSLRTDTQYF. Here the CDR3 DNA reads TGTGCCAGCAGCCTCCGGACAGATACGCAGTATTTT. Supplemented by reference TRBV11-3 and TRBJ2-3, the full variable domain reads EAGVVQSPRYKIIEKKQPVAFWCNPISGHNTLYWYLQNLGQGPELLIRYENEEAVDDSQLPKDRFSAERLKGVDSTLKIQPAELGDSAVYLCASSLRTDTQYFGPGTRLTVL.

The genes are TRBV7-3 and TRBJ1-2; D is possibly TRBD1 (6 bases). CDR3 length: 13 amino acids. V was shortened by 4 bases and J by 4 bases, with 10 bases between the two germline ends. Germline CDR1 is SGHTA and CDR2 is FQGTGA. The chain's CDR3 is CASSSGVGYGYTF. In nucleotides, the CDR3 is TGTGCCAGCAGCTCAGGGGTCGGCTATGGCTACACCTTC.

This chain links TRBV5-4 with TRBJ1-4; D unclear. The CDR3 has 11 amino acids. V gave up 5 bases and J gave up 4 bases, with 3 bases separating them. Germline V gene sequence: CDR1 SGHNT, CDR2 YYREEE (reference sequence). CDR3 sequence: CASSHNEKLFF. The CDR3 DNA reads TGTGCCAGCAGTCATAATGAAAAACTGTTTTTT.

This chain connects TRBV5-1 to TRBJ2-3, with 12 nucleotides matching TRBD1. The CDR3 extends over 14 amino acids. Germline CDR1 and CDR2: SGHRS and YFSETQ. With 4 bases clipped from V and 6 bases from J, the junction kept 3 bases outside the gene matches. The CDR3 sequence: CASSVGQGADTQYF. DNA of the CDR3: TGCGCCAGCAGCGTGGGACAGGGGGCGGATACGCAGTATTTT.

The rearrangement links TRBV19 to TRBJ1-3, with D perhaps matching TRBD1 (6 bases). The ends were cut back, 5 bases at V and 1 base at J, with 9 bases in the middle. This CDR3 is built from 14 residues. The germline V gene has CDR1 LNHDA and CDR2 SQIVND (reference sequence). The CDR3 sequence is CASSVQGSGNTIYF. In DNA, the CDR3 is TGTGCCAGTAGTGTACAGGGTTCTGGAAACACCATATATTTT.

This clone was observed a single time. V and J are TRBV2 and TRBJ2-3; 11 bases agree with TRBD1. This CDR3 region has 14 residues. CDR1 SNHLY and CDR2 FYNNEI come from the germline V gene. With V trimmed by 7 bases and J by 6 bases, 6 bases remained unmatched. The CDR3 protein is CASTGTGGPDTQYF. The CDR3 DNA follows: TGTGCCAGCACCGGGACAGGGGGGCCCGATACGCAGTATTTT.

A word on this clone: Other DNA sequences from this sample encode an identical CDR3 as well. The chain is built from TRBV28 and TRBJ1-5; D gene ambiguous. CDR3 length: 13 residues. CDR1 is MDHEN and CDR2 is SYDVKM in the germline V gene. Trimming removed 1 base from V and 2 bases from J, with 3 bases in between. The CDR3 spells CASSLSGNQPQHF. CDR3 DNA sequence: TGTGCCAGCAGTTTATCGGGCAATCAGCCCCAGCATTTT.

This CDR3 is CASSAQQGRGYGYTF. The CDR3 bases are TGTGCCAGCAGTGCCCAACAGGGGCGTGGGTATGGCTACACCTTC. The chain combines TRBV6-6 with TRBJ1-2; 7 bases match TRBD1. This CDR3 spans 15 amino acids. J lost 5 bases, V lost 5 bases, and 11 bases had no gene match. Germline CDR1 reads MNHNY; CDR2 reads SVGAGI (reference sequence).

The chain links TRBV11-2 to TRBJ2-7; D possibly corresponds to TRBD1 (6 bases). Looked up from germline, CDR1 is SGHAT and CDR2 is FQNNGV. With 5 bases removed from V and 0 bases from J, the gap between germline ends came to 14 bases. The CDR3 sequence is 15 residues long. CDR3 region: CASSPGTTLSYEQYF. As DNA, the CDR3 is TGTGCCAGCAGCCCCGGGACAACGCTCTCCTACGAGCAGTACTTC.

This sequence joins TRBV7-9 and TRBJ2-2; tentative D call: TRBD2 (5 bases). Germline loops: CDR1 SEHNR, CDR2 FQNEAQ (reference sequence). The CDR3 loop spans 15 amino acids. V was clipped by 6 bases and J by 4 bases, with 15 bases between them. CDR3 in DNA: TGTGCCAGCAGGTTAACAAGGGAGAGCACCGGGGAGCTGTTTTTT. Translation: CASRLTRESTGELFF.

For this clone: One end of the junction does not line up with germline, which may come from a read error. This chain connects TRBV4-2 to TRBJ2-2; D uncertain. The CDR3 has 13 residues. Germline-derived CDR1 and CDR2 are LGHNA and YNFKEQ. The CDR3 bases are TGTGCCAGCACCCAACGGGTGTCCGGGGAGCTGTTTTTT. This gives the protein CASTQRVSGELFF.

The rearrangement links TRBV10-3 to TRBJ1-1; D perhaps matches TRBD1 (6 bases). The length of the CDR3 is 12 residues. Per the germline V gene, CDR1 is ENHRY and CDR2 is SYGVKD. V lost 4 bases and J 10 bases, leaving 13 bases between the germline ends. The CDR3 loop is CAISGGTPLAFF. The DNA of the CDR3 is TGTGCCATCAGTGGGGGGACACCTTTAGCTTTCTTT.

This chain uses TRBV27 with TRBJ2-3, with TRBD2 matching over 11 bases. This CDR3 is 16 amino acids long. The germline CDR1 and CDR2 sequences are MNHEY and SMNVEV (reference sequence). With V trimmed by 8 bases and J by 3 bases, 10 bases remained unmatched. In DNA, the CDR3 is TGTGCCAGCGGCCAACCGGGACTAGCGGTGACAGATACGCAGTATTTT. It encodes CASGQPGLAVTDTQYF.

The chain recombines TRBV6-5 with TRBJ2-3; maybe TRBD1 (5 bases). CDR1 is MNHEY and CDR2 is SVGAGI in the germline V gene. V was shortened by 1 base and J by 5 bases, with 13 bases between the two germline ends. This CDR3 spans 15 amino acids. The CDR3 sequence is CASSYFGREGDTQYF. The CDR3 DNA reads TGTGCCAGCAGTTACTTCGGCAGGGAAGGAGATACGCAGTATTTT.